This T cell receptor (beta chain) was sequenced for a study of CD8+ T cells in alopecia areata. In alopecia areata patients, both lesional scalp punch biopsies and peripheral blood were collected. This clone is categorized as medium-sized. CDR1 and CDR2 from the germline V gene are MDHEN and SYDVKM. V lost 5 bases to trimming and J lost 5 bases, with 12 bases between them. This CDR3 comprises 14 residues. Extraction and reverse transcription of RNA yielded cDNA as the sequencing template. Using immunoSEQ multiplex PCR, the repertoire was profiled, and TCRdb retains in-frame clones only, with some absent. The sample holds roughly 25,000 clones, around half seen once.

Sequenced material: NKG2D-high CD8+ T cells sorted from blood. This chain joins TRBV28 and TRBJ2-2, with unresolved D. This receptor was obtained from a human donor with alopecia areata. In DNA form, the CDR3 reads TGTGCCAGCAGTCCGAACAAGCAAACCGGGGAGCTGTTTTTT. Translation: CASSPNKQTGELFF. Based on the CDR3 plus reference TRBV28 and TRBJ2-2, the full variable domain is DVKVTQSSRYLVKRTGEKVFLECVQDMDHENMFWYRQDPGLGLRLIYFSYDVKMKEKGDIPEGYSVSREKKERFSLILESASTNQTSMYLCASSPNKQTGELFFGEGSRLTVL.